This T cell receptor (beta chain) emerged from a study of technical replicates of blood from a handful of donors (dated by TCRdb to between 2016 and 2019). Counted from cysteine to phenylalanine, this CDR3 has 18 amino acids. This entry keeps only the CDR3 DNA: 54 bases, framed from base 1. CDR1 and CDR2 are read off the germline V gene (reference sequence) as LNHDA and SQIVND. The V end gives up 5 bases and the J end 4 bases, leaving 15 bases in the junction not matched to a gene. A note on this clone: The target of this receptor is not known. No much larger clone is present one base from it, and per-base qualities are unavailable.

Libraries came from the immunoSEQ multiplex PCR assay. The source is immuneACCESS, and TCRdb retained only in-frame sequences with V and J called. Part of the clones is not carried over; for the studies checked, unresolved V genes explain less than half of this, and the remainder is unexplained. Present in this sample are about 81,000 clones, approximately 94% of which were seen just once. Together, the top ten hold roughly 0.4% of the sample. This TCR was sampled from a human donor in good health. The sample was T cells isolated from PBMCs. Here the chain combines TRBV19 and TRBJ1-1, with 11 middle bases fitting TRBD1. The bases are TGTGCCAGTAGTCTATATAGGACAGGGGGCCAGTTGGGCACTGAAGCTTTCTTT. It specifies CASSLYRTGGQLGTEAFF.